A selection of T cell receptor beta chains follows, all from one sample in a study of CD8 T cells in Susac syndrome. One entry per CDR3 protein, called by TCRdb with MiXCR from the immunoSEQ multiplex PCR reads. This sample has tens of thousands of distinct CDR3 sequences, with approximately 95% found just once. Sequencing input: CD8+ T cells from PBMCs. Source of these receptors: a human donor with Susac syndrome. Each CDR3 is given with its conserved first and last residue. A D gene is named only where the DNA matches it firmly. The size field is filled for only some rows; it gives once, few, many or a size class.

D: .; size: .; J: TRBJ2-1; V: TRBV11-3; DNA: TGTGCCAGCAGCTTAGAGCTAGCGCCTTACAATGAGCAGTTCTTC; CDR3: CASSLELAPYNEQFF
D: .; size: .; J: TRBJ2-2; V: TRBV19; DNA: TGTGCCAGTAGTATATTAGGGGGGACCGGGGAGCTGTTTTTT; CDR3: CASSILGGTGELFF
D: .; size: .; J: TRBJ2-1; V: TRBV29-1; DNA: TGCAGCGTCCTACTAGATTCTAAGATCTTC; CDR3: CSVLLDSKIF
D: TRBD1; size: .; J: TRBJ2-7; V: TRBV9; DNA: TGTGCCAGCAGCCTATGGGACAGCGATCCCTACGAGCAGTACTTC; CDR3: CASSLWDSDPYEQYF
D: .; size: .; J: TRBJ2-1; V: TRBV2; DNA: TGTGCCAGCAGTGGGGAGGCAGTCGATGAGCAGTTCTTC; CDR3: CASSGEAVDEQFF
D: .; size: .; J: TRBJ1-4; V: TRBV12-3/TRBV12-4; DNA: TGTGCCAGCAGTCCACAGGTTGCTAATGAAAAACTGTTTTTT; CDR3: CASSPQVANEKLFF
D: .; size: .; J: TRBJ2-1; V: TRBV7-2; DNA: TGTGCCAGCAGTTCTCAGGAGGGGGGTATTGTCGATGAGCAGTTCTTC; CDR3: CASSSQEGGIVDEQFF
D: TRBD2; size: .; J: TRBJ2-4; V: TRBV4-2; DNA: TGTGCCAGCAGCCAAAGCGGGTTGCGGGAGAAGGCCAAAAACATTCAGTACTTC; CDR3: CASSQSGLREKAKNIQYF
D: .; size: .; J: TRBJ1-3; V: TRBV7-9; DNA: TGTGCCAGCAGCCCCCCCAACCCAGAAGGAAACACCATATATTTT; CDR3: CASSPPNPEGNTIYF
D: .; size: .; J: TRBJ1-2; V: TRBV6-5; DNA: TGTGCCAGCAGCTTGGGACACTCTGACTATGGCTACACCTTC; CDR3: CASSLGHSDYGYTF
D: .; size: .; J: TRBJ1-1; V: TRBV15; DNA: TGTGCCACCAGCAACCCCCCGGCGACTGAAGCTTTCTTT; CDR3: CATSNPPATEAFF
D: .; size: .; J: TRBJ2-1; V: TRBV10-2; DNA: TGCGCCAGCAGTGAGTCGACTAACAATGAGCAGTTCTTC; CDR3: CASSESTNNEQFF
D: .; size: once; J: TRBJ1-2; V: TRBV7-9; DNA: TGTGCCAGCAGCTTCCCGGCCCAGGTTGGCTACACCTTC; CDR3: CASSFPAQVGYTF
D: .; size: .; J: TRBJ2-7; V: TRBV7-9; DNA: TGTGCCAGCAGCTCTGGCGGGGCAGACCCCTACGAGCAGTACTTC; CDR3: CASSSGGADPYEQYF